Presented here are 27 T cell receptor beta chains from one specimen sequenced in a study of Tregs in tolerant kidney transplant recipients. Method: immunoSEQ multiplex PCR; TCRdb's copy keeps in-frame clones and lacks some. This table lists some 10,000 clones. The nonmyeloablative bone marrow transplants came from related graft donors, with transient mixed chimerism. The sequenced sample was CD8+ T cells from blood (PBMCs), obtained 24 months after the transplant. The receptors come from a human patient who received a combined kidney and bone marrow transplant. The graft donor may have contributed some T cells.

In regard to this clone: With the read ending 3 residues before the CDR3 end, the germline J gene is used to fill in that end. The V and J genes are TRBV6-1 and TRBJ1-2; D is unclear. Germline-derived CDR1 and CDR2 are MNHNS and SASEGT. Between the trimmed V and J ends, which lost 0 bases and 6 bases, there was a span of 5 bases. The CDR3 covers 12 residues. CDR3 bases read: TGTGCCAGCAGTGAAGCTAGCCATGGC. Its translation: CASSEASHG. The full CDR3 protein is CASSEASHGYTF.

A remark on this clone: The CDR3 extends 3 residues past the end of the read, so its final part is completed from the germline J gene. V is TRBV19 and J is TRBJ2-1, with D perhaps TRBD2 (6 bases). Germline V gene data show CDR1 as LNHDA and CDR2 as SQIVND (reference sequence). Trimming removed 5 bases at V and 4 bases at J, with 12 bases between. CDR3 length equals 14 residues. Incomplete CDR3 DNA: TGTGCCAGTAGTTCCCGGGACTTTTACAATGAG. This translates into CASSSRDFYNE. The entire CDR3 is CASSSRDFYNEQFF.

On this clone: The missing CDR3 end, 3 residues past where the read stops, is filled in from the germline J gene. J is TRBJ1-2 and V is TRBV7-9; 7 positions agree with TRBD1. The CDR3 contains 15 residues. V lost 5 bases, J lost 1 base, and 7 bases stayed unmatched. Germline V lookup: CDR1 SEHNR, CDR2 FQNEAQ (reference sequence). The CDR3 sequence: CASSPTTGFNYGYTF. The covered CDR3 bases are TGTGCCAGCAGCCCCACGACAGGGTTTAACTATGGC.

Turning to this clone: The CDR3 end lies 3 residues beyond the end of the read and is filled in from the germline J gene. The chain carries TRBV19 and TRBJ2-5, with TRBD1 matching over 7 bases. The germline gives CDR1 LNHDA, CDR2 SQIVND (reference sequence). CDR3 size: 15 residues. V gave up 5 bases and J gave up 2 bases; unmatched junction bases: 8. Here the CDR3 reads CASSRDSFIQETQYF. The part of the CDR3 DNA that was read is TGTGCCAGTAGTCGGGACAGTTTTATACAAGAGACC.

Regarding this clone: The observed sequence ends 3 residues before the CDR3 terminus, with the missing tail filled in from the germline J gene. J is TRBJ1-5 and V is TRBV7-9; TRBD1 matches at 7 bases. V shed 5 bases, J shed 5 bases, and the junction held 6 bases outside the gene matches. The CDR3 is 14 amino acids. Germline assignment: CDR1 SEHNR and CDR2 FQNEAQ (reference sequence). The CDR3 sequence: CASSDRDGYQPQHF. The CDR3 bases that were read are TGTGCCAGCAGCGACAGGGATGGGTATCAGCCC.

As to this clone: The CDR3 extends 3 residues past the end of the read, so its final part is completed from the germline J gene. The genes are TRBV5-1 and TRBJ2-3, with D possibly TRBD1 on 5 matching bases. The V end was cut by 3 bases, the J end by 1 base, with 18 bases between. CDR3 length: 17 residues. Germline V lookup: CDR1 SGHRS, CDR2 YFSETQ. The covered CDR3 bases are TGCGCCAGCAGCTCACCACCGCAGGGCGATGGCACAGATACG. Its translation: CASSSPPQGDGTDT. The whole CDR3 is CASSSPPQGDGTDTQYF.

In regard to this clone: One end of the junction fails to match germline, which may point to a read error. The sequenced fragment ends 3 residues before the CDR3 boundary, so the rest is inferred from the germline J gene. The J gene is TRBJ2-7, the V gene TRBV4-2; D perhaps matches TRBD1 (5 bases). This CDR3 has 14 amino acids. Looked up from germline, CDR1 is LGHNA and CDR2 is YNFKEQ. CDR3: CASSQDRNYYEQYF. The covered CDR3 bases are TGCGCCAGCAGCCAAGACAGAAACTACTACGAG.

Details on this clone: Read sequence stops 3 residues before the CDR3 end, and the germline J gene provides the missing end. The rearrangement links TRBV19 to TRBJ1-1; 9 bases match TRBD1. From germline, CDR1 is LNHDA and CDR2 SQIVND (reference sequence). The CDR3 is 15 amino acids. V was pared by 5 bases and J by 0 bases, with 4 bases of the junction left unmatched. CDR3 loop: CASSADRGMNTEAFF. The sequenced CDR3 bases are TGTGCCAGTAGTGCGGACAGGGGAATGAACACTGAA.

As to this clone: From the germline J gene comes the end of the CDR3, since the read stops 3 residues before it. This chain uses TRBV11-2 with TRBJ2-5, with 7 nucleotides matching TRBD2. CDR3 length: 15 residues. In germline, CDR1 is SGHAT, CDR2 FQNNGV. J was trimmed by 4 bases and V by 1 base; bases with no gene match: 6. CDR3 sequence: CASSLGGSLGETQYF. The DNA read from the CDR3 is TGTGCCAGCAGCTTAGGCGGGAGCCTAGGAGAGACC.

On this clone: The read is 3 residues too short to cover the CDR3 end, so that end is filled in from the germline J gene. The V gene is TRBV29-1, the J gene TRBJ2-5; TRBD1 agrees at 7 bases. This CDR3 region has 14 residues. Trimming removed 6 bases from V and 7 bases from J; junction bases left unmatched: 14. Germline CDR1 is SQVTM and CDR2 is ANQGSEA. CDR3 loop: CSVVRDRDAVTQYF. Incomplete CDR3 DNA: TGCAGCGTGGTCCGAGACAGGGATGCTGTGACC.

Note on this clone: Read sequence stops 3 residues before the CDR3 end, and the germline J gene provides the missing end. This chain links TRBV20-1 with TRBJ2-4, with TRBD1 matching 9 bases. This CDR3 is built from 14 residues. Losses at the gene ends were 6 bases for V and 8 bases for J; bases not matched to a gene: 11. The germline CDR1 and CDR2 sequences are DFQATT and SNEGSKA (reference sequence). CDR3 DNA (partial): TGCAGTGCCCAGGACAGGGGTGGAGTGTACATT. It yields the protein CSAQDRGGVYI. The whole CDR3 is CSAQDRGGVYIQYF.

Remarks on this clone: The CDR3 goes on 3 residues after the read ends, and that part is filled in from the germline J gene. The J gene is TRBJ2-3, the V gene TRBV6-2 or TRBV6-3; 11 bases are shared with TRBD2. The V gene end was trimmed by 6 bases and the J gene end by 3 bases; junction bases not matched to a gene: 5. CDR1 is MNHEY, CDR2 SVGEGT, per germline. The CDR3 runs 15 residues. The CDR3 spells CASSQLAGATDTQYF. The sequenced part of the CDR3 DNA is TGTGCCAGCAGCCAACTAGCGGGAGCGACAGATACG.

Concerning this clone itself: The observed sequence ends 3 residues before the CDR3 terminus, with the missing tail filled in from the germline J gene. This chain links TRBV13 with TRBJ2-2; D gene uncertain. The CDR3 sequence is 16 residues long. Trimming shortened V by 2 bases and J by 4 bases, and 14 bases separated the two germline ends. Germline V CDR1 and CDR2: PRHDT, FYEKMQ (reference sequence). CDR3 residues: CASSLPEGQLTGELFF. Incomplete CDR3 DNA: TGTGCCAGCAGCTTACCTGAAGGGCAACTCACCGGGGAG.

The DNA read from the CDR3 is TGCAGCGTTGAAGATTGGATTGCGGAGGGGAAGGGCAATGAG. Amino acid sequence: CSVEDWIAEGKGNE. The whole CDR3 protein reads CSVEDWIAEGKGNEQFF. The V gene is TRBV29-1, the J gene TRBJ2-1, with TRBD2 as a possible D gene (6 bases). The read ends 3 residues shy of where the CDR3 ends; the end is completed using the germline J gene. The CDR3 extends over 17 amino acids. CDR1 and CDR2 from the germline V gene are SQVTM and ANQGSEA. The V end lost 0 bases, the J end lost 6 bases, and 21 bases lay between the germline ends.

Concerning this clone: The DNA ends 3 residues before the CDR3 does, and the rest of the CDR3 is filled in from the germline J gene. The J gene is TRBJ1-4, the V gene TRBV2; weak D call: TRBD1 (5 bases). Germline values: CDR1 SNHLY, CDR2 FYNNEI. This CDR3 is 13 amino acids long. V lost 7 bases, J lost 3 bases, and 9 bases lay in between. Partial CDR3 DNA: TGTGCCAGCAAACAGGAGCCTAATGAAAAA. Residues: CASKQEPNEK. The entire CDR3 reads CASKQEPNEKLFF.

About this clone: The read gets to within 3 residues of the CDR3 end, and the germline J gene fills in the rest. The V gene is TRBV13, the J gene TRBJ2-3, with 9 bases aligning to TRBD2. Germline V gene data show CDR1 as PRHDT and CDR2 as FYEKMQ (reference sequence). The CDR3 runs 18 residues. The J segment lost 0 bases and the V segment lost 4 bases, leaving 11 bases of the junction unmatched. CDR3 amino acids: CASSSGSETSGSTDTQYF. Incomplete CDR3 DNA: TGTGCCAGCAGCTCTGGATCTGAGACTAGCGGTAGCACAGATACG.

Partial CDR3 DNA: TGCGCCAGCAGCCATGAGACTAGTACAAGCAATGAG. Its protein product is CASSHETSTSNE. The complete CDR3 sequence is CASSHETSTSNEQFF. The chain employs TRBV4-1 and TRBJ2-1; D may be TRBD2 (6 bases). The CDR3 is cut off 3 residues early in the read; its end comes from the germline J gene. The V end was cut by 3 bases, the J end by 6 bases, with 15 bases between. Germline values: CDR1 MGHRA, CDR2 YSYEKL. The CDR3 has 15 residues.

A word on this clone: Read sequence stops 3 residues before the CDR3 end, and the germline J gene provides the missing end. This sequence joins TRBV4-2 and TRBJ2-7; 10 bases are shared with TRBD2. The CDR3 extends over 19 amino acids. Germline CDR1 LGHNA, CDR2 YNFKEQ. Trimming removed 1 base from V and 2 bases from J; junction bases left unmatched: 14. CDR3 bases read: TGTGCCAGCAGCCAAGCCTGGACTAGCGGTCCCCAGAGGACCTACGAG. Its translation is CASSQAWTSGPQRTYE. From start to end, the CDR3 is CASSQAWTSGPQRTYEQYF.

With respect to this clone: Read coverage stops 3 residues before the CDR3 terminus; the germline J gene supplies the remainder. This chain joins TRBV30 and TRBJ2-1; TRBD2 matches at 10 bases. Trimming took 3 bases from V and 7 from J; bases not matched to a gene: 6. The CDR3 is made up of 14 amino acids. Germline V CDR1 and CDR2: GTSNPN, SVGIG (reference sequence). The CDR3 bases that were read are TGTGCCTGGAGGGGAGCGGGAGGGTGGAATGAG. Its protein is CAWRGAGGWNE. In full, the CDR3 is CAWRGAGGWNEQFF.

About this clone: The read terminates 3 residues before the CDR3 end, so the remaining end is supplied by the germline J gene. This rearrangement joins TRBV5-4 to TRBJ1-2; 7 bases line up with TRBD1. Germline lookup yields CDR1 SGHNT and CDR2 YYREEE (reference sequence). The V and J ends lost 3 bases and 3 bases, in that order; junction bases with no gene match: 2. This CDR3 spans 13 amino acids. The CDR3 DNA, read in part, is TGTGCCAGCAGCTCCACAGGGGACTATGGC. This sequence encodes CASSSTGDYG. The full CDR3 protein reads CASSSTGDYGYTF.

A note on this clone: The sequence runs out 3 residues before the end of the CDR3; the remainder is reconstructed from the germline J gene. V and J are TRBV7-9 and TRBJ2-7, with D possibly matching TRBD1 (5 bases). Germline V CDR1 and CDR2: SEHNR, FQNEAQ (reference sequence). The CDR3 is made up of 14 amino acids. Trimming cost V 5 bases and J 2 bases, with 13 bases left between them. CDR3 DNA (partial): TGTGCCAGCAGCCCCGGACACCAACCCTACGAG. Protein product: CASSPGHQPYE. The entire CDR3 protein reads CASSPGHQPYEQYF. Combining the CDR3 with reference TRBV7-9 and TRBJ2-7 gives the whole variable domain DTGVSQNPRHKITKRGQNVTFRCDPISEHNRLYWYRQTLGQGPEFLTYFQNEAQLEKSRLLSDRFSAERPKGSFSTLEIQRTEQGDSAMYLCASSPGHQPYEQYFGPGTRLTVT.

For this clone: The CDR3 goes on 3 residues after the read ends, and that part is filled in from the germline J gene. The V and J genes are TRBV19 and TRBJ1-1, with 7 bases that match TRBD1. V was clipped by 5 bases and J by 3 bases; unmatched bases: 3. This CDR3 has 13 amino acids. The V gene's germline CDR1 is LNHDA and CDR2 SQIVND (reference sequence). CDR3 DNA, as far as it was read: TGTGCCAGTAGTTTACAGGGGTACACTGAA. Its protein is CASSLQGYTE. The complete CDR3 sequence is CASSLQGYTEAFF.

Comment on this clone: The DNA ends 3 residues before the CDR3 does, and the rest of the CDR3 is filled in from the germline J gene. This chain connects TRBV7-8 to TRBJ2-3; 11 nucleotides align to TRBD2. The CDR3 consists of 16 residues. Germline values: CDR1 SGHVS, CDR2 FQNEAQ. V gave up 5 bases and J gave up 3 bases; unmatched junction bases: 7. CDR3 DNA (partial): TGTGCCAGCAGCCAGGTAGCGGGAGGGCTGACAGATACG. Translation: CASSQVAGGLTDT. From start to end, the CDR3 is CASSQVAGGLTDTQYF.

Remarks on this clone: The DNA ends 3 residues before the CDR3 does, and the rest of the CDR3 is filled in from the germline J gene. The V gene is TRBV19, the J gene TRBJ2-1; maybe TRBD1 (5 bases). The CDR3 is made up of 14 amino acids. The V end lost 5 bases, the J end lost 7 bases, and 15 bases lay between the germline ends. Germline V gene lookup returns CDR1 LNHDA and CDR2 SQIVND (reference sequence). The covered CDR3 bases are TGTGCCAGTAGTCCCTCCCCAGGGTGGAATGAG. This sequence encodes CASSPSPGWNE. The entire CDR3 protein reads CASSPSPGWNEQFF.

On this clone: Coverage ceases 3 residues before the CDR3 finishes, and the germline J gene fills in the end. The chain uses TRBV2 and TRBJ2-3, with TRBD2 as a possible D gene (5 bases). V gave up 5 bases and J gave up 0 bases, with 15 bases separating them. Germline CDR1 SNHLY, CDR2 FYNNEI. This CDR3 contains 16 residues. CDR3 DNA (partial): TGTGCCAGCAGTCCAGGACTGGACCCTAGCACAGATACG. This sequence encodes CASSPGLDPSTDT. The CDR3 reads in full as CASSPGLDPSTDTQYF.

On this clone itself: With the read ending 3 residues before the CDR3 end, the germline J gene is used to fill in that end. The J gene is TRBJ2-1, the V gene TRBV19, with TRBD2 matching over 8 bases. The germline V gene encodes CDR1 LNHDA and CDR2 SQIVND (reference sequence). Trimming took 9 bases from V and 7 from J; bases not matched to a gene: 14. The CDR3 length is 15 residues. The CDR3 loop is CASSRTSSGLNEQFF. Partial CDR3 DNA: TGTGCCAGCTCCCGAACTTCTAGCGGGCTTAATGAG. The full variable domain, in which reference TRBV19 and TRBJ2-1 provide the parts outside the CDR3, is DGGITQSPKYLFRKEGQNVTLSCEQNLNHDAMYWYRQDPGQGLRLIYYSQIVNDFQKGDIAEGYSVSREKKESFPLTVTSAQKNPTAFYLCASSRTSSGLNEQFFGPGTRLTVL.

On this clone itself: The junction differs from germline at one of its ends, possibly a read error. The sequenced fragment ends 3 residues before the CDR3 boundary, so the rest is inferred from the germline J gene. The J gene is TRBJ2-5, the V gene TRBV7-2; 9 bases align to TRBD1. Germline V lookup: CDR1 SGHTA, CDR2 FQGNSA. The CDR3 contains 14 residues. The covered CDR3 bases are TGTGCCATCAGCCCAACAGGGGGCGCAGAGACC. This codes for CAISPTGGAET. The whole CDR3 reads CAISPTGGAETQYF.